Sequencing of this T cell receptor (beta chain) was carried out in a study of cytomegalovirus exposure and HLA in healthy donors. Study results and limitations: An analysis was carried out at a later point. It showed that HLA-associated TCR beta chains were more clonally expanded than equally common non-associated chains. Relative to the approximately 700-donor mean, N-insertions were reportedly fewer in an Asian-associated ancestry cluster in a later analysis. Roughly uniform sequencing depth across donors was assumed, possibly incorrectly.

Turning to this clone: The antigen is unknown.

This CDR3 is built from 15 residues. V lost 6 bases and J 8 bases, leaving 19 bases between the germline ends. In germline, CDR1 is KGHSH, CDR2 LQKENI. Primers for the PCR totalled 60 Vbeta and 13 Jbeta. This table comes from immunoSEQ multiplex PCR, and its TCRdb copy is limited to in-frame clones, with some not included. The table includes under 150,000 clones, about 80% detected once. This receptor was obtained from a man aged 18 to 30 in good health and CMV-seronegative. This sequence joins TRBV18 and TRBJ1-4, with a possible D match to TRBD1 (5 bases). Sequencing used PBMCs. This chain's CDR3 is CASSRDSSPREKLFF. CDR3 in DNA: TGTGCCAGCTCGCGAGACAGCTCCCCTAGGGAAAAACTGTTTTTT. Full variable domain (rest looked up from reference TRBV18 and TRBJ1-4): NAGVMQNPRHLVRRRGQEARLRCSPMKGHSHVYWYRQLPEEGLKFMVYLQKENIIDESGMPKERFSAEFPKEGPSILRIQQVVRGDSAAYFCASSRDSSPREKLFFGSGTQLSVL.